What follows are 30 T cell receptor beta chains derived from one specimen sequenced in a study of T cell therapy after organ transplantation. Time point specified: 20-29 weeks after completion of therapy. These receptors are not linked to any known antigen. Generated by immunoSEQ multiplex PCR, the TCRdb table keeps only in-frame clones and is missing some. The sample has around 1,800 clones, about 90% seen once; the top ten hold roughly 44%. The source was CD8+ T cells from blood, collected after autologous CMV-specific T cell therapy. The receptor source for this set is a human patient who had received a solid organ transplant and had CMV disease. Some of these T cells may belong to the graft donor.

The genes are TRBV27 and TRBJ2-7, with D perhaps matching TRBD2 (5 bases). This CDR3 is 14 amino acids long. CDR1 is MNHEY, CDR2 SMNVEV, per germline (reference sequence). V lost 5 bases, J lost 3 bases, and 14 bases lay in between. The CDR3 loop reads CASSPRGRIYEQYF. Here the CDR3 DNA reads TGTGCCAGCAGTCCCCGGGGTAGGATCTACGAGCAGTACTTC.

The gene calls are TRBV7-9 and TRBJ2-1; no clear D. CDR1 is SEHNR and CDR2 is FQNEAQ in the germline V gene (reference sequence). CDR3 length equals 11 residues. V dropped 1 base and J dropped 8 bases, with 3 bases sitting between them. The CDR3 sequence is CASSLVDEQFF. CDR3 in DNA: TGTGCCAGCAGCTTAGTGGATGAGCAGTTCTTC.

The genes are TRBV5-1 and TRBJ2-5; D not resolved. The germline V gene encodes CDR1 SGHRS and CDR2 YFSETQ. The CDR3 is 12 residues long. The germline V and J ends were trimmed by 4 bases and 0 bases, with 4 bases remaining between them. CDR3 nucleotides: TGCGCCAGCAGCCTAGACCAAGAGACCCAGTACTTC. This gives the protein CASSLDQETQYF.

In nucleotides, the CDR3 is TGTGCCAGCAGAGGTGGGGGAGCTGGAAACACCATATATTTT. Translation gives CASRGGGAGNTIYF. The chain links TRBV25-1 to TRBJ1-3, with D tentatively TRBD1 (5 bases). Germline lookup yields CDR1 MGHDK and CDR2 SYGVNS. This CDR3 comprises 14 residues. V lost 6 bases and J 2 bases, leaving 11 bases between the germline ends.

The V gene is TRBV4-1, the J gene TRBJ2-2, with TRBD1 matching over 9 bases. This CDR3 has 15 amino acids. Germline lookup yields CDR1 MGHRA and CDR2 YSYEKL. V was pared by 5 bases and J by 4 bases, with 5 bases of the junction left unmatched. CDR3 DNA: TGCGCCAGCAGCGTCGGGACAGGGAGCACCGGGGAGCTGTTTTTT. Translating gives CASSVGTGSTGELFF.

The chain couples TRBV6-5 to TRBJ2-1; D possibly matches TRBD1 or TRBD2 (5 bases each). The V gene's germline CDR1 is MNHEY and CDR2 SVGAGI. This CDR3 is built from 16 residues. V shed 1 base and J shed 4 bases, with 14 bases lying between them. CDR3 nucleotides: TGTGCCAGCAGTTACTTAGCGAGGGGTCTTTACAATGAGCAGTTCTTC. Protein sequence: CASSYLARGLYNEQFF.

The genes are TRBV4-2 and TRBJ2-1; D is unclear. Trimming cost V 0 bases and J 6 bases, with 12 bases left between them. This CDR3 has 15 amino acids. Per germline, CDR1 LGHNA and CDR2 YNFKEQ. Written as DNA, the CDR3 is TGTGCCAGCAGCCAAGAGAATGGTCTTTTCAATGAGCAGTTCTTC. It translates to CASSQENGLFNEQFF.

This chain's CDR3 is CASSYSDAYGYTF. CDR3 coding DNA: TGTGCCAGCAGTTACTCCGATGCGTATGGCTACACCTTC. The J gene is TRBJ1-2, the V gene TRBV6-5, with D hard to call. CDR3 size: 13 residues. CDR1 and CDR2 (germline): MNHEY, SVGAGI. Trimming removed 0 bases from V and 5 bases from J, with 7 bases in between.

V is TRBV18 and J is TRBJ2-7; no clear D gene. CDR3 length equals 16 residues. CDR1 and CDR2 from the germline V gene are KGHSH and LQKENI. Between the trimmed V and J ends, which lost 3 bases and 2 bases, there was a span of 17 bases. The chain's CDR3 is CASSPSHSEETYEQYF. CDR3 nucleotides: TGTGCCAGCTCACCTTCACATTCAGAGGAGACCTACGAGCAGTACTTC.

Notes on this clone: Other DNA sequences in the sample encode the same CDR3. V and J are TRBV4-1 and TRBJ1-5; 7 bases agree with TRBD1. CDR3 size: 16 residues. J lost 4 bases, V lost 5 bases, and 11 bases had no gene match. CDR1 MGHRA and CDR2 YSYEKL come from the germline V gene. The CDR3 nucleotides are TGCGCCAGCAGCACGGGGACAGCTAATAGTAATCAGCCCCAGCATTTT. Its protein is CASSTGTANSNQPQHF.

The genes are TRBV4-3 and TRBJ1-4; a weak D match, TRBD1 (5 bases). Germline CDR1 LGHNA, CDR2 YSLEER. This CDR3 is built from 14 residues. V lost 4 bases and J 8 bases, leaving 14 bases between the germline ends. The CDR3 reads CASSPEEGHEKLFF. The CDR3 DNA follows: TGCGCCAGCAGCCCCGAGGAGGGGCACGAAAAACTGTTTTTT.

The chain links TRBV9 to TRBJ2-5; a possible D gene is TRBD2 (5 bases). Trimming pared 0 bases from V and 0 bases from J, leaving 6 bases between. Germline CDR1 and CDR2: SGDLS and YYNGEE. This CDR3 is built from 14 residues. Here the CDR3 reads CASSVETNQETQYF. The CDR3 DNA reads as TGTGCCAGCAGCGTAGAGACTAACCAAGAGACCCAGTACTTC. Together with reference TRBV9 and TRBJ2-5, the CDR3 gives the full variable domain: DSGVTQTPKHLITATGQRVTLRCSPRSGDLSVYWYQQSLDQGLQFLIQYYNGEERAKGNILERFSAQQFPDLHSELNLSSLELGDSALYFCASSVETNQETQYFGPGTRLLVL.

Written as DNA, the CDR3 is TGTGCCAGCAGCTTAGCTCAAGGGCCCCAGCATTTT. This translates into CASSLAQGPQHF. The gene calls are TRBV7-9 and TRBJ1-5; D remains unclear. V lost 0 bases, J lost 9 bases, and 6 bases lay in between. Germline CDR1 is SEHNR and CDR2 is FQNEAQ (reference sequence). CDR3 length: 12 amino acids.

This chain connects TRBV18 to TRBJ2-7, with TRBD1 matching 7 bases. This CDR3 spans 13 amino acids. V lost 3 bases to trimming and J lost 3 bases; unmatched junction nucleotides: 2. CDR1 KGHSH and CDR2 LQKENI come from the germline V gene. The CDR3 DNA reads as TGTGCCAGCTCACCCGGGGACAGCTACGAGCAGTACTTC. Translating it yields CASSPGDSYEQYF.

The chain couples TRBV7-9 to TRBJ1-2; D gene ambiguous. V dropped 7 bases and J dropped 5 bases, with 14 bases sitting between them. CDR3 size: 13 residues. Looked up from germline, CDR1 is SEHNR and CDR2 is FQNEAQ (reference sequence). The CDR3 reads CASTTIDGYGYTF. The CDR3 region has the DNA TGTGCCAGCACCACTATCGACGGTTATGGCTACACCTTC.

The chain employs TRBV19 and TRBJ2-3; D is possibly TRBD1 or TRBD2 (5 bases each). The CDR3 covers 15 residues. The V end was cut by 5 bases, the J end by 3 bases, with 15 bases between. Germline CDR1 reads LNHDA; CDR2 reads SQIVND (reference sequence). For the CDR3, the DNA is TGTGCCAGTAGTCCCCGGGACGCATTAACAGATACGCAGTATTTT. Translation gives CASSPRDALTDTQYF.

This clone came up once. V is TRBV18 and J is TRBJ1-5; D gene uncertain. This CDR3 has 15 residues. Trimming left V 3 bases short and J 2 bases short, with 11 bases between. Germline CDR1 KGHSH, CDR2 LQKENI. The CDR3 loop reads CASSPPGYGNQPQHF. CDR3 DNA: TGTGCCAGCTCACCCCCGGGATATGGCAATCAGCCCCAGCATTTT. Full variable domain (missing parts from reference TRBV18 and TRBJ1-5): NAGVMQNPRHLVRRRGQEARLRCSPMKGHSHVYWYRQLPEEGLKFMVYLQKENIIDESGMPKERFSAEFPKEGPSILRIQQVVRGDSAAYFCASSPPGYGNQPQHFGDGTRLSIL.

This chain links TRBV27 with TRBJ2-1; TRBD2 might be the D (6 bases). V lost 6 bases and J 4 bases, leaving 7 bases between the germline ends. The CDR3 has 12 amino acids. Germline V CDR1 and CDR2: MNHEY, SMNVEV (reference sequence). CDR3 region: CASRGGYNEQFF. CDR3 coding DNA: TGTGCCAGCAGGGGGGGATACAATGAGCAGTTCTTC.

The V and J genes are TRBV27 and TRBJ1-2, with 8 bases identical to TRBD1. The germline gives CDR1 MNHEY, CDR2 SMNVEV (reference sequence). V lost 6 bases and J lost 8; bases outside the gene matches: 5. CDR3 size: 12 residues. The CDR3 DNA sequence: TGTGCCAGCAGCTGGACAGGGCGCGGCTACACCTTC. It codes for CASSWTGRGYTF.

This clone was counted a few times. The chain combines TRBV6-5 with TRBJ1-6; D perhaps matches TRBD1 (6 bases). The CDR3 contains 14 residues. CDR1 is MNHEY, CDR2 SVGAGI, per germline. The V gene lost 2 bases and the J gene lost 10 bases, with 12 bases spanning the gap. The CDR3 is CASSYKQGPSPLHF. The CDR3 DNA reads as TGTGCCAGCAGTTACAAACAGGGTCCCTCACCCCTCCACTTT.

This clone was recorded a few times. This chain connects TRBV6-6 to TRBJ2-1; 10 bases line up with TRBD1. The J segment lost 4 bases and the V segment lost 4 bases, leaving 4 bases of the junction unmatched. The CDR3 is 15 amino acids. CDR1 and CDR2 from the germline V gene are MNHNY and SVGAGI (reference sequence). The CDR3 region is CASSLRTGGYNEQFF. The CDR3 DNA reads TGTGCCAGCAGTTTAAGGACAGGGGGTTACAATGAGCAGTTCTTC.

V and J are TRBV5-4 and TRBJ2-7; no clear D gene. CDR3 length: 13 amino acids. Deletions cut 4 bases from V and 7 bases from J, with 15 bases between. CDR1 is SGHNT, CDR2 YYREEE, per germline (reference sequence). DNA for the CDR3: TGTGCCAGCAGCCTTGGACCCTTGGGGGAGCAGTACTTC. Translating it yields CASSLGPLGEQYF.

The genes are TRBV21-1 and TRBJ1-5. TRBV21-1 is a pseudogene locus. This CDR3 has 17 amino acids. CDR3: CASSRKRGRIGNQPQHF. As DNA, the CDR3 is TGTGCCAGCAGCAGAAAGCGGGGCAGAATCGGGAATCAGCCCCAGCATTTT.

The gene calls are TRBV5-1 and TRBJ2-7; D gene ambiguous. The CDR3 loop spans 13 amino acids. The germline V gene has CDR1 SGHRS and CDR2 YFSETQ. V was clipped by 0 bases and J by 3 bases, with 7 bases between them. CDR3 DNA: TGCGCCAGCAGCTTGGGGCAGTACTACGAGCAGTACTTC. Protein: CASSLGQYYEQYF.

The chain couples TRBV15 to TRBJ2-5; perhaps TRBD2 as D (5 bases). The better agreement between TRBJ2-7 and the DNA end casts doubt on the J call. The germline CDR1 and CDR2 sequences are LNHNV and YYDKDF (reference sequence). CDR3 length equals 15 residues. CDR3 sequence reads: CATSTESGSAYEQYF. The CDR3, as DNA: TGTGCCACCAGCACTGAGTCGGGGTCTGCCTACGAGCAGTACTTC.

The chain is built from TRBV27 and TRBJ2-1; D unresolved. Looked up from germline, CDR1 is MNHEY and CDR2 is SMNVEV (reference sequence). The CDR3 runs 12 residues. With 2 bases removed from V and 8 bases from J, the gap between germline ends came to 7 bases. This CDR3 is CASSLGSHEQFF. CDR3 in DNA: TGTGCCAGCAGTTTAGGTTCTCATGAGCAGTTCTTC.

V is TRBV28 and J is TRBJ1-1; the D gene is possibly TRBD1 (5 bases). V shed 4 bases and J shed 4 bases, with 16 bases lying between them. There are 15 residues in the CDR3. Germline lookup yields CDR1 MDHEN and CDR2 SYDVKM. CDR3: CASSSSIPGFTEAFF. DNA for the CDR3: TGTGCCAGCAGTTCTTCAATACCAGGGTTCACTGAAGCTTTCTTT.

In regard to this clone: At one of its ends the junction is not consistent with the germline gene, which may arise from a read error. In DNA form, the CDR3 reads TGCAGCGGTGAAGACAGGAACACTGAAGCTTTCTTT. Translation: CSGEDRNTEAFF. This chain connects TRBV29-1 to TRBJ1-1; TRBD1 is a possible D gene (5 bases). Per germline, CDR1 SQVTM and CDR2 ANQGSEA. The CDR3 spans 12 residues.

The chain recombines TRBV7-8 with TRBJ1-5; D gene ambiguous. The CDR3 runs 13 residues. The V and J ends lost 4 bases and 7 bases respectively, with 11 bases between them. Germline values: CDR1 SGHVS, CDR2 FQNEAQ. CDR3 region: CASSSIPEQPQHF. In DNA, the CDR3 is TGTGCCAGCAGCTCCATCCCGGAGCAGCCCCAGCATTTT.

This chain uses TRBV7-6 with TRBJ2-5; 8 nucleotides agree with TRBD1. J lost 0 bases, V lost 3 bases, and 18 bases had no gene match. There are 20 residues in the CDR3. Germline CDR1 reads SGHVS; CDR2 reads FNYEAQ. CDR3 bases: TGTGCCAGCAGCTTCCCCCTCGCCAGGGGGCTCCCCGCCCACCAAGAGACCCAGTACTTC. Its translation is CASSFPLARGLPAHQETQYF.